This T cell receptor (beta chain) was captured in a study of shared clonotypes between healthy human individuals. The data were produced by immunoSEQ multiplex PCR, yet TCRdb's version contains in-frame clones alone and is incomplete. The sample lists 450,000 to 500,000 clones; 65% to 85% were seen once. The CDR3 has 15 residues. Germline-derived CDR1 and CDR2 are SGHRS and YFSETQ. As regards this clone: Relative to the germline gene, one junction end is altered; a read error may explain this. This CDR3 is also generated by other DNA sequences in the sample.

This TCR was recovered from a middle-aged woman in good health. Some clones in this sample may be carry-over from other donors' samples. Sequencing input: PBMCs. The chain employs TRBV5-1 and TRBJ1-1; possible D gene TRBD1, 6 bases. CDR3 region: CASSPLTGMNTEAFF. CDR3 sequence (DNA): TGCGCCAGCAGCCCCCTGACAGGCATGAACACTGAAGCTTTTTTT.